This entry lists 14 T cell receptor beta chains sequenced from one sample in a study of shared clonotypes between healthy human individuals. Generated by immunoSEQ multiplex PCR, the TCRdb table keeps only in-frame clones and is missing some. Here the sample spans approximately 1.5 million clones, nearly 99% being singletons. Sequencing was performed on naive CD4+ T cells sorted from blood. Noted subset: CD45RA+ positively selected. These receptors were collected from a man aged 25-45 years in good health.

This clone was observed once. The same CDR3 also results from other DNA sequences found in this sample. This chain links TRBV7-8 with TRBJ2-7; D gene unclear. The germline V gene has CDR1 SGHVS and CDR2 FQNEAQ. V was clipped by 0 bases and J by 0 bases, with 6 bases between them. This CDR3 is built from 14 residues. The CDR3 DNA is TGTGCCAGCAGCTTAGCCGGCAGCTCCTACGAGCAGTACTTC. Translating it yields CASSLAGSSYEQYF.

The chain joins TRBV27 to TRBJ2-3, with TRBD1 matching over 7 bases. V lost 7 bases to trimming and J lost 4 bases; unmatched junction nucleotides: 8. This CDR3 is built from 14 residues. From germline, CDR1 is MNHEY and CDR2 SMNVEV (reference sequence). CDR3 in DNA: TGTGCCAGCAAAAGACAGGGCGGCGCAGATACGCAGTATTTT. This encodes CASKRQGGADTQYF.

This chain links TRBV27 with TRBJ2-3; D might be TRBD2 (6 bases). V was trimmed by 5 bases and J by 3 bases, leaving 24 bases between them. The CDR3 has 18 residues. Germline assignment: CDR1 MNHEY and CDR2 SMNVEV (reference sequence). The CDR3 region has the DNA TGTGCCAGCAGTCCCCCACGAACGTCTAGGGGAGGTACAGATACGCAGTATTTT. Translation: CASSPPRTSRGGTDTQYF.

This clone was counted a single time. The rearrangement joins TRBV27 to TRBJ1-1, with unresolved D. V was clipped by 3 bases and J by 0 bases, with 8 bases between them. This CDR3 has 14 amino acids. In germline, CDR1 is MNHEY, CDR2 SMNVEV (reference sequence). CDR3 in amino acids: CASSFLGMNTEAFF. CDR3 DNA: TGTGCCAGCAGTTTTCTGGGGATGAACACTGAAGCTTTCTTT.

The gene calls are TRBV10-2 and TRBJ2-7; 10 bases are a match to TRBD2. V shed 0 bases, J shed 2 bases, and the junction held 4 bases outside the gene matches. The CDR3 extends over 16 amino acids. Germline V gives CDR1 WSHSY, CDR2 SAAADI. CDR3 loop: CASSESSGRLPYEQYF. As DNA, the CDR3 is TGCGCCAGCAGTGAGTCTAGCGGGAGGCTCCCCTACGAGCAGTACTTC.

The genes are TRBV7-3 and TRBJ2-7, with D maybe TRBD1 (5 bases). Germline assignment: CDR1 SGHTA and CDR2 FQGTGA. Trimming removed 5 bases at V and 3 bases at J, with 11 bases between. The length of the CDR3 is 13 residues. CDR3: CASSLSDSYEQYF. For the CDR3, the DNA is TGTGCCAGCAGCCTCTCCGACAGCTACGAGCAGTACTTC. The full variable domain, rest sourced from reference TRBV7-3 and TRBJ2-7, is GAGVSQTPSNKVTEKGKYVELRCDPISGHTALYWYRQSLGQGPEFLIYFQGTGAADDSGLPNDRFFAVRPEGSVSTLKIQRTERGDSAVYLCASSLSDSYEQYFGPGTRLTVT.

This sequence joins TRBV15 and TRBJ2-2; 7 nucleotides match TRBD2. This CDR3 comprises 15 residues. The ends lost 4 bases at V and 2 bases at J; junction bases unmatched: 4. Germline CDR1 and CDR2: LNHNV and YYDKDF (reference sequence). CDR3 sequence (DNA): TGTGCCACCAGCACCGGGACTACCAACACCGGGGAGCTGTTTTTT. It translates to CATSTGTTNTGELFF. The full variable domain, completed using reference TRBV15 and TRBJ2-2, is DAMVIQNPRYQVTQFGKPVTLSCSQTLNHNVMYWYQQKSSQAPKLLFHYYDKDFNNEADTPDNFQSRRPNTSFCFLDIRSPGLGDTAMYLCATSTGTTNTGELFFGEGSRLTVL.

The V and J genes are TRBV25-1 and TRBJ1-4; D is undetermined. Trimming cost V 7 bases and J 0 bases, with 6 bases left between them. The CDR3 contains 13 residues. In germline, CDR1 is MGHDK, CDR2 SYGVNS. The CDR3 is CASMRATNEKLFF. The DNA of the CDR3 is TGTGCCAGCATGAGGGCAACTAATGAAAAACTGTTTTTT.

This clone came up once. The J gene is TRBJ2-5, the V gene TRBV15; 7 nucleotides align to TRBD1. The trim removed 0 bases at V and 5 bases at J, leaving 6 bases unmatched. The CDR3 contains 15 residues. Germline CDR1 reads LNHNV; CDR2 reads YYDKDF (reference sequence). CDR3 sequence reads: CATSRDGTVGETQYF. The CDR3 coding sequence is TGTGCCACCAGCAGAGACGGGACAGTCGGGGAGACCCAGTACTTC.

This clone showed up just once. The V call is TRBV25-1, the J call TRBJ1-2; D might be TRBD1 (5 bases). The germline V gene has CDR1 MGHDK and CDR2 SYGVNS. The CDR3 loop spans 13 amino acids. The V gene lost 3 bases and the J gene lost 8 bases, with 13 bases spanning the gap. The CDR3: CASSDKGFEGYTF. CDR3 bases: TGTGCCAGCAGTGATAAGGGGTTTGAAGGCTACACCTTC.

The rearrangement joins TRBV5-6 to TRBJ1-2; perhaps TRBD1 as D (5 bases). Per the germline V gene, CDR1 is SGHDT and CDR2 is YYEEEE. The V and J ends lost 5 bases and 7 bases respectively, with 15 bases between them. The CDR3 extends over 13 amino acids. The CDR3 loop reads CASSWGRVGGYTF. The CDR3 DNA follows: TGTGCCAGCAGTTGGGGCAGGGTGGGTGGCTACACCTTC.

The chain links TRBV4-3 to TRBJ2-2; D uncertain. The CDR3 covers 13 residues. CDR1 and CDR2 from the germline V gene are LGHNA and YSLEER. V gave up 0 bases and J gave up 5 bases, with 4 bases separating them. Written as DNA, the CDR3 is TGCGCCAGCAGCCAAGAGGTTACCGGGGAGCTGTTTTTT. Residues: CASSQEVTGELFF.

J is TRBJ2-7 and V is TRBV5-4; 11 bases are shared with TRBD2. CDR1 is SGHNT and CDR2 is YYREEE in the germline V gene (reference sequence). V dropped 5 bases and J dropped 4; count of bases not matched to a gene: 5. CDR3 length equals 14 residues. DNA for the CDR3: TGTGCCAGCAGTAAGACTAGCGGGACTTACGAGCAGTACTTC. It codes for CASSKTSGTYEQYF. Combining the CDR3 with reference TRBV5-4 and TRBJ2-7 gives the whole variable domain ETGVTQSPTHLIKTRGQQVTLRCSSQSGHNTVSWYQQALGQGPQFIFQYYREEENGRGNFPPRFSGLQFPNYSSELNVNALELDDSALYLCASSKTSGTYEQYFGPGTRLTVT.

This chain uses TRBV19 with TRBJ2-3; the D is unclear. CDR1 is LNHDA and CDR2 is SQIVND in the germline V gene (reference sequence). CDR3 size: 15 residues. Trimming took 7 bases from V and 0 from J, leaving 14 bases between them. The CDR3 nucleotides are TGTGCCAGTAACCCAGCCCCCACTAGCACAGATACGCAGTATTTT. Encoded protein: CASNPAPTSTDTQYF.